A single sample gave rise to the 28 T cell receptor beta chains below, sequenced in a study of T cells in Graves' hyperthyroidism and ophthalmopathy. The investigators amplified TCR beta CDR3 regions from RNA transcripts. Researchers ran a first-round RT-PCR on the TCR CDR3 using the HTBI primer set. MiXCR was run by TCRdb on the multiplex PCR reads, yielding one entry per CDR3 protein. The profile shows some 550,000 distinct CDR3 sequences, around 15% of them singletons. Sequences were obtained from blood. These receptors all come from a woman aged 40 to 49 with Graves' ophthalmopathy.

The gene calls are TRBV9 and TRBJ2-5; 8 nucleotides line up with TRBD2. The CDR3 loop spans 14 amino acids. Germline-derived CDR1 and CDR2 are SGDLS and YYNGEE. The V and J ends lost 0 bases and 4 bases, in that order; junction bases with no gene match: 2. This CDR3 reads CASSVGAGAETQYF. CDR3 sequence (DNA): TGTGCCAGCAGCGTAGGAGCGGGGGCAGAGACCCAGTACTTC.

This clonotype was seen repeatedly, ten times or more. The genes are TRBV20-1 and TRBJ2-3; D gene unclear. Germline CDR1 DFQATT, CDR2 SNEGSKA (reference sequence). V shed 8 bases and J shed 4 bases, with 19 bases lying between them. The CDR3 runs 14 residues. CDR3 protein: CSSFLDPAADTQYF. The CDR3 DNA is TGCAGTTCCTTCTTGGATCCTGCTGCAGATACGCAGTATTTT.

This clonotype showed up many times. The chain carries TRBV10-3 and TRBJ1-1; the D gene is possibly TRBD1 (5 bases). The V end lost 6 bases, the J end lost 7 bases, and 9 bases lay between the germline ends. The CDR3 runs to 11 residues. The germline V gene has CDR1 ENHRY and CDR2 SYGVKD. The CDR3 coding sequence is TGTGCCATCAGGCAGACAGATGAAGCTTTCTTT. This codes for CAIRQTDEAFF.

This clonotype has at least ten counts. J is TRBJ2-2 and V is TRBV2; TRBD1 agrees at 7 bases. With V trimmed by 7 bases and J by 4 bases, 9 bases remained unmatched. CDR1 and CDR2 (germline): SNHLY, FYNNEI. The CDR3 runs 15 residues. CDR3 region: CASKNRGSGTGELFF. Written as DNA, the CDR3 is TGTGCCAGCAAAAACAGGGGATCGGGCACCGGGGAGCTGTTTTTT.

This clonotype was seen at least ten times. The chain uses TRBV18 and TRBJ1-1; D unclear. Germline V gene lookup returns CDR1 KGHSH and CDR2 LQKENI. Trimming shortened V by 0 bases and J by 4 bases, and 9 bases separated the two germline ends. The CDR3 is 14 amino acids. Here the CDR3 DNA reads TGTGCCAGCTCACCACCCTTGGAGGGCACTGAAGCTTTCTTT. Translation: CASSPPLEGTEAFF.

The chain links TRBV6-1 to TRBJ1-2; weak D call: TRBD1 (6 bases). From germline, CDR1 is MNHNS and CDR2 SASEGT. Trimming took off 8 bases at V and 4 bases at J, with 17 bases between the two ends. The CDR3 spans 14 residues. Written as DNA, the CDR3 is TGTGCCAGCGGACCACAGGGAGGAGGCTATGGCTACACCTTC. It yields the protein CASGPQGGGYGYTF.

This clonotype has a count of ten or more. The chain joins TRBV20-1 to TRBJ1-1; D remains unclear. This CDR3 region has 16 residues. Germline CDR1 reads DFQATT; CDR2 reads SNEGSKA (reference sequence). V lost 5 bases and J 2 bases, leaving 21 bases between the germline ends. This CDR3 reads CSAYPFHWSGNTEAFF. CDR3 coding DNA: TGCAGTGCTTACCCCTTCCACTGGAGCGGAAACACTGAAGCTTTCTTT.

The DNA of the CDR3 is TGTGCCAGCAGTTTTCCTCCAGCGGGGGTCTACGAGCAGTACTTC. Its protein is CASSFPPAGVYEQYF. This chain uses TRBV12-3 or TRBV12-4 with TRBJ2-7; 8 nucleotides match TRBD2. V shed 3 bases, J shed 3 bases, and the junction held 7 bases outside the gene matches. The CDR3 covers 15 residues.

This clonotype was detected many times. The rearrangement uses TRBV11-2 and TRBJ2-7, with a tentative D call TRBD2 (6 bases). The CDR3 extends over 14 amino acids. Germline V gives CDR1 SGHAT, CDR2 FQNNGV. V lost 5 bases to trimming and J lost 2 bases, with 13 bases between them. In DNA, the CDR3 is TGTGCCAGCAGCCCCCGGGAGACCACCTACGAGCAGTACTTC. The encoded protein is CASSPRETTYEQYF.

The chain carries TRBV7-6 and TRBJ1-3; D gene unclear. CDR1 and CDR2 from the germline V gene are SGHVS and FNYEAQ. The CDR3 is made up of 17 amino acids. Trimming pared 0 bases from V and 0 bases from J, leaving 12 bases between. The CDR3 DNA reads as TGTGCCAGCAGCTTAGCGAGGTGGGAGGACTCTGGAAACACCATATATTTT. Protein sequence: CASSLARWEDSGNTIYF. Full variable domain (missing parts from reference TRBV7-6 and TRBJ1-3): GAGVSQSPRYKVTKRGQDVALRCDPISGHVSLYWYRQALGQGPEFLTYFNYEAQQDKSGLPNDRFSAERPEGSISTLTIQRTEQRDSAMYRCASSLARWEDSGNTIYFGEGSWLTVV.

This clonotype was found many times. The genes are TRBV28 and TRBJ2-7, with D possibly matching TRBD2 (5 bases). V shed 5 bases and J shed 3 bases, with 11 bases lying between them. This CDR3 region has 13 residues. Germline loops: CDR1 MDHEN, CDR2 SYDVKM. The chain's CDR3 is CASSRSGLYEQYF. The CDR3 DNA follows: TGTGCCAGCAGTCGTTCAGGACTCTACGAGCAGTACTTC. Filled out from reference TRBV28 and TRBJ2-7, the complete variable domain reads DVKVTQSSRYLVKRTGEKVFLECVQDMDHENMFWYRQDPGLGLRLIYFSYDVKMKEKGDIPEGYSVSREKKERFSLILESASTNQTSMYLCASSRSGLYEQYFGPGTRLTVT.

This clonotype was observed many times. J is TRBJ2-4 and V is TRBV3-1; unclear D gene. The germline V and J ends were trimmed by 0 bases and 6 bases, with 12 bases remaining between them. The length of the CDR3 is 15 residues. CDR1 is LGHDT and CDR2 is YNNKEL in the germline V gene (reference sequence). CDR3 DNA: TGTGCCAGCAGCCAAGATTTTTCCTTGGGAAACATTCAGTACTTC. Translating gives CASSQDFSLGNIQYF. The full variable domain, completed using reference TRBV3-1 and TRBJ2-4, is DTAVSQTPKYLVTQMGNDKSIKCEQNLGHDTMYWYKQDSKKFLKIMFSYNNKELIINETVPNRFSPKSPDKAHLNLHINSLELGDSAVYFCASSQDFSLGNIQYFGAGTRLSVL.

The chain couples TRBV4-1 to TRBJ2-7, with D uncertain. The germline gives CDR1 MGHRA, CDR2 YSYEKL. The CDR3 totals 13 residues. V was trimmed by 0 bases and J by 3 bases, leaving 6 bases between them. In DNA, the CDR3 is TGCGCCAGCAGCCAAGAGTTAAACTACGAGCAGTACTTC. It yields the protein CASSQELNYEQYF.

In this sample, this clonotype turned up many times. This rearrangement joins TRBV3-1 to TRBJ2-7; the match to TRBD2 covers 7 bases. CDR1 is LGHDT and CDR2 is YNNKEL in the germline V gene (reference sequence). J lost 6 bases, V lost 0 bases, and 5 bases had no gene match. The CDR3 totals 14 residues. In DNA, the CDR3 is TGTGCCAGCAGCCAAGATACGGGGGAGGGCGAGCAGTACTTC. Translated: CASSQDTGEGEQYF.

This clonotype came up many times. The chain employs TRBV6-1 and TRBJ1-5, with 7 positions matching TRBD1. The length of the CDR3 is 15 residues. CDR1 and CDR2 (germline): MNHNS, SASEGT. V dropped 7 bases and J dropped 0; count of bases not matched to a gene: 6. DNA for the CDR3: TGTGCCAGCATCGTAACAGGGGATAGCAATCAGCCCCAGCATTTT. As protein: CASIVTGDSNQPQHF.

This clonotype was observed many times. V usage is TRBV2 and J usage is TRBJ2-3; tentatively, D is TRBD2 (6 bases). There are 16 residues in the CDR3. The germline CDR1 and CDR2 sequences are SNHLY and FYNNEI. V was cut by 5 bases and J by 5 bases, with 20 bases left in between. CDR3 coding DNA: TGTGCCAGCAGTCGAGCAGCTAGCGCCCAAGGAGATACGCAGTATTTT. Translating gives CASSRAASAQGDTQYF.

There are many counts of this clonotype. The V gene is TRBV7-9, the J gene TRBJ2-3, with D tentatively TRBD1 (5 bases). Germline V gene data show CDR1 as SEHNR and CDR2 as FQNEAQ (reference sequence). This CDR3 contains 14 residues. V dropped 6 bases and J dropped 3 bases, with 13 bases sitting between them. The CDR3 nucleotides read TGTGCCAGCAGTCTCAGGGTCCTAACAGATACGCAGTATTTT. Protein: CASSLRVLTDTQYF.

In its sample, this clonotype was seen many times. The CDR3: CASRRQDYGYTF. CDR3 sequence (DNA): TGTGCCAGCAGGAGACAGGACTATGGCTACACCTTC. The J gene is TRBJ1-2, the V gene TRBV6-1, with D perhaps matching TRBD1 (6 bases). The length of the CDR3 is 12 residues. The germline V gene has CDR1 MNHNS and CDR2 SASEGT. Trimming took off 6 bases at V and 3 bases at J, with 8 bases between the two ends.

Comment on this clonotype: This may arise from a read error, as a much more abundant clone is one base away. Since no conserved phenylalanine or tryptophan closes the CDR3, a read error is the likely cause. The chain joins TRBV5-5 to TRBJ1-1; D is perhaps TRBD1 (5 bases). The CDR3 length is 14 residues. V dropped 1 base and J dropped 1 base, with 8 bases sitting between them. Germline-derived CDR1 and CDR2 are SGHKS and YYEKEE (reference sequence). The CDR3 DNA reads TGTGCCAGCAGCTTGTCCGGGACGAACACTGAAGCTTTCTCT. Its protein is CASSLSGTNTEAFS.

This clonotype was seen more than once but under ten times. A junction boundary mismatches the germline segment, possibly from a read error. The V gene is TRBV7-9, the J gene TRBJ2-3; the D is unclear. The CDR3 has 15 amino acids. Germline CDR1 and CDR2: SEHNR and FQNEAQ (reference sequence). The CDR3: CAGSSVGLRTDTQYF. The DNA of the CDR3 is TGTGCCGGCAGCTCAGTAGGTCTCCGCACAGATACGCAGTATTTT.

This chain uses TRBV20-1 with TRBJ2-2, with 7 positions matching TRBD1. CDR1 and CDR2 (germline): DFQATT, SNEGSKA (reference sequence). There are 16 residues in the CDR3. Losses at the gene ends were 0 bases for V and 2 bases for J; bases not matched to a gene: 6. This CDR3 reads CSARDLGTANTGELFF. The CDR3 DNA reads as TGCAGTGCTAGAGACCTCGGGACAGCAAACACCGGGGAGCTGTTTTTT.

This clonotype was found many times. This CDR3 reads CASSGGQPSFSYNEQFF. The CDR3 DNA follows: TGCGCCAGCAGCGGGGGACAGCCCTCCTTCTCCTACAATGAGCAGTTCTTC. The chain is built from TRBV5-1 and TRBJ2-1, with 7 bases aligning to TRBD1. The V segment lost 4 bases and the J segment 0 bases; nucleotides outside the gene matches: 10. Looked up from germline, CDR1 is SGHRS and CDR2 is YFSETQ. CDR3 length: 17 residues.

The rearrangement links TRBV2 to TRBJ2-5, with D possibly matching TRBD2 (6 bases). V was cut by 4 bases and J by 4 bases, with 7 bases left in between. Germline values: CDR1 SNHLY, CDR2 FYNNEI. CDR3 length: 12 residues. CDR3 DNA: TGTGCCAGCAGTGTGGGACTAGAGACCCAGTACTTC. Translated: CASSVGLETQYF.

This clonotype has more than one count but fewer than ten. The chain uses TRBV7-3 and TRBJ2-3, with 8 positions matching TRBD2. Germline CDR1 reads SGHTA; CDR2 reads FQGTGA. The CDR3 runs to 15 residues. The ends lost 8 bases at V and 2 bases at J; junction bases unmatched: 9. The CDR3 region is CASGVAGGLTDTQYF. The CDR3 DNA is TGTGCCAGCGGGGTTGCGGGGGGCCTCACAGATACGCAGTATTTT. Filled out from reference TRBV7-3 and TRBJ2-3, the complete variable domain reads GAGVSQTPSNKVTEKGKYVELRCDPISGHTALYWYRQSLGQGPEFLIYFQGTGAADDSGLPNDRFFAVRPEGSVSTLKIQRTERGDSAVYLCASGVAGGLTDTQYFGPGTRLTVL.

This clonotype came up a few times. The gene calls are TRBV3-1 and TRBJ2-7; no definite D call. Germline V gene data show CDR1 as LGHDT and CDR2 as YNNKEL (reference sequence). CDR3 length: 12 amino acids. With 6 bases removed from V and 5 bases from J, the gap between germline ends came to 11 bases. The CDR3 loop is CASSFKENEQYF. The CDR3 DNA follows: TGTGCCAGCAGTTTTAAGGAGAACGAGCAGTACTTC.

The table lists this clonotype with a few counts. The chain is built from TRBV6-2 or TRBV6-3 and TRBJ1-5, with no clear D. CDR3 length equals 14 residues. Germline V gene data show CDR1 as MNHEY and CDR2 as SVGEGT. Between the trimmed V and J ends, which lost 2 bases and 4 bases, there was a span of 9 bases. Written as DNA, the CDR3 is TGTGCCAGCAGTTACAGCGGCCTGAATCAGCCCCAGCATTTT. Its protein product is CASSYSGLNQPQHF.

This clonotype was seen ten or more times. The chain couples TRBV6-1 to TRBJ2-1; 9 bases line up with TRBD2. The CDR3 loop spans 15 amino acids. The trim removed 6 bases at V and 5 bases at J, leaving 8 bases unmatched. CDR1 and CDR2 from the germline V gene are MNHNS and SASEGT. This CDR3 is CASRPGLASNNEQFF. The CDR3 region has the DNA TGTGCCAGCAGACCGGGACTAGCATCAAACAATGAGCAGTTCTTC.

This rearrangement joins TRBV28 to TRBJ2-5; a weak D match, TRBD2 (5 bases). The CDR3 totals 13 residues. Germline values: CDR1 MDHEN, CDR2 SYDVKM. The V gene lost 6 bases and the J gene lost 5 bases, with 13 bases spanning the gap. The CDR3 here is CASRSPGGETQYF. The CDR3 nucleotides read TGTGCCAGCAGAAGCCCTGGCGGGGAGACCCAGTACTTC.